This T cell receptor (beta chain) appears in the sequencing data of a study of graft-versus-host responses after intestinal transplantation. Clones were read by immunoSEQ multiplex PCR, and TCRdb kept only the in-frame ones, dropping some. The sample yields about 88,000 clones, 85% to 95% seen once. Regarding this clone: The antigen remains unidentified. A read error may account for a junction end that differs from germline.

The CDR3 contains 16 residues. Germline CDR1 reads LNHDA; CDR2 reads SQIVND (reference sequence). The sequence was obtained from a human donor who was the organ donor for an intestinal transplant. V and J are TRBV19 and TRBJ2-4; 12 nucleotides agree with TRBD1. Sample: unstimulated CD4+ T cells sorted from spleen or lymph node cells, taken before transplant. CDR3 coding DNA: TGTGCCAGTAGTATTCGGCCGGGACAGGGGGCCTTTGCAATTCAATTC. Residues: CASSIRPGQGAFAIQF.